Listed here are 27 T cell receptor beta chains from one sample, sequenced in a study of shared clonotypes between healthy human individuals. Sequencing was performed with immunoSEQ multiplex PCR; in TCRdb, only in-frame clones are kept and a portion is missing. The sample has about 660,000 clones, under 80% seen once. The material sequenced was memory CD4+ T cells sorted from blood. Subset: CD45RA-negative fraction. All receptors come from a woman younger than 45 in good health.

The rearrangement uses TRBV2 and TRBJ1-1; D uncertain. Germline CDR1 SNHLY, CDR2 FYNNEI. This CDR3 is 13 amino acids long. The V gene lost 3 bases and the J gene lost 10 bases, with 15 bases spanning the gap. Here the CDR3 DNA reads TGTGCCAGCAGTGACCGGCCATCCCACCCAGCTTTCTTT. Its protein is CASSDRPSHPAFF. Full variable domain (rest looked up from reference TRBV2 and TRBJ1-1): EPEVTQTPSHQVTQMGQEVILRCVPISNHLYFYWYRQILGQKVEFLVSFYNNEISEKSEIFDDQFSVERPDGSNFTLKIRSTKLEDSAMYFCASSDRPSHPAFFGQGTRLTVV.

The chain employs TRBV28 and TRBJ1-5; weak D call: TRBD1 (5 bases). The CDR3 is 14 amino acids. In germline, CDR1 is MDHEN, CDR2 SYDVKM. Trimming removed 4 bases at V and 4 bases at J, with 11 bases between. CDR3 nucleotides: TGTGCCAGCAGTTCCACGGGGGGGAATCAGCCCCAGCATTTT. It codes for CASSSTGGNQPQHF.

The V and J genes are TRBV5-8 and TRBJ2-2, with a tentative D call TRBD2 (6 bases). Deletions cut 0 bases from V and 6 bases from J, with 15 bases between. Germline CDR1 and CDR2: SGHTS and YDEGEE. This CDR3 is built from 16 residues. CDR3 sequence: CASSLDSGFRAGELFF. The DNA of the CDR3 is TGTGCCAGCAGCTTGGACAGCGGGTTCCGGGCCGGGGAGCTGTTTTTT.

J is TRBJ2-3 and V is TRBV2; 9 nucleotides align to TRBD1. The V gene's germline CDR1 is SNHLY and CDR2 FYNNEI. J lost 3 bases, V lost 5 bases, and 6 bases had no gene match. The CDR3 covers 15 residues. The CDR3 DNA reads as TGTGCCAGCAGTTTAGATGGGACAGGGACAGATACGCAGTATTTT. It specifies CASSLDGTGTDTQYF.

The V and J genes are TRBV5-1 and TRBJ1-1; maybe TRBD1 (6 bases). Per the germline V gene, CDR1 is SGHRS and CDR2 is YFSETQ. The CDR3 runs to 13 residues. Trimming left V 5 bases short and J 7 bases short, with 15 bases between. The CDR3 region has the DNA TGCGCCAGCAGTCTTGGACAGACGGGTGAAGCTTTCTTT. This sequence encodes CASSLGQTGEAFF.

Written as DNA, the CDR3 is TGTGCCAGCAGCGTAAGGACAGGGGGCACAGATACGCAGTATTTT. Its protein product is CASSVRTGGTDTQYF. V gene TRBV2 combines with J gene TRBJ2-3; 9 nucleotides agree with TRBD1. The CDR3 totals 15 residues. CDR1 and CDR2 from the germline V gene are SNHLY and FYNNEI. V dropped 6 bases and J dropped 1; count of bases not matched to a gene: 5. Looking up the rest from reference TRBV2 and TRBJ2-3 gives the full variable domain: EPEVTQTPSHQVTQMGQEVILRCVPISNHLYFYWYRQILGQKVEFLVSFYNNEISEKSEIFDDQFSVERPDGSNFTLKIRSTKLEDSAMYFCASSVRTGGTDTQYFGPGTRLTVL.

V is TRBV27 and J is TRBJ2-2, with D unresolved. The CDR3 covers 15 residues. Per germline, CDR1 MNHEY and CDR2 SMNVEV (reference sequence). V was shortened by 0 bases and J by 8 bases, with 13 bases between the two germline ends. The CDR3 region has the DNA TGTGCCAGCAGTTTATCGCTCTCCTGGGTAGGGGAGCTGTTTTTT. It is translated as CASSLSLSWVGELFF.

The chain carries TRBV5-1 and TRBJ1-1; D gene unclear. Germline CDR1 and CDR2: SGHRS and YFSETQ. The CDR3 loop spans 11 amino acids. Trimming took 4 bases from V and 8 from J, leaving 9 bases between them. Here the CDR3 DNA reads TGCGCCAGCAGCGAACAAGCAGAAGCTTTCTTT. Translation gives CASSEQAEAFF.

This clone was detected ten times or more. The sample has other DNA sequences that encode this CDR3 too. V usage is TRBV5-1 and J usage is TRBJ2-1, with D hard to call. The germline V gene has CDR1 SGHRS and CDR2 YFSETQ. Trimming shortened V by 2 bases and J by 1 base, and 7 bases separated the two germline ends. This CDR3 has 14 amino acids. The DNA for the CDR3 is TGCGCCAGCAGCTTAAGCAGTTCCTACAATGAGCAGTTCTTC. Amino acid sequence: CASSLSSSYNEQFF. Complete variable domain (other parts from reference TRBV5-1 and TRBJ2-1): KAGVTQTPRYLIKTRGQQVTLSCSPISGHRSVSWYQQTPGQGLQFLFEYFSETQRNKGNFPGRFSGRQFSNSRSEMNVSTLELGDSALYLCASSLSSSYNEQFFGPGTRLTVL.

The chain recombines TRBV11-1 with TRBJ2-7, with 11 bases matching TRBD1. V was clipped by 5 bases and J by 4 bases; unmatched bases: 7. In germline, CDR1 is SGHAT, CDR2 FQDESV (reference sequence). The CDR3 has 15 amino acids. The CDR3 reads CASSRDRDRGYEQYF. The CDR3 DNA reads TGTGCCAGCAGCCGCGACCGGGACAGGGGGTACGAGCAGTACTTC.

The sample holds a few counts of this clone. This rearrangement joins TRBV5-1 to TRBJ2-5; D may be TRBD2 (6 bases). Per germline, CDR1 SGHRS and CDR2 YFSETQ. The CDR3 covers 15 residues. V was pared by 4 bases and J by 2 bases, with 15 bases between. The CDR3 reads CASSETAGGQETQYF. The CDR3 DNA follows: TGCGCCAGCAGCGAAACAGCGGGCGGGCAAGAGACCCAGTACTTC. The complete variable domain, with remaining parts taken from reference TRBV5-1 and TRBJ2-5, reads KAGVTQTPRYLIKTRGQQVTLSCSPISGHRSVSWYQQTPGQGLQFLFEYFSETQRNKGNFPGRFSGRQFSNSRSEMNVSTLELGDSALYLCASSETAGGQETQYFGPGTRLLVL.

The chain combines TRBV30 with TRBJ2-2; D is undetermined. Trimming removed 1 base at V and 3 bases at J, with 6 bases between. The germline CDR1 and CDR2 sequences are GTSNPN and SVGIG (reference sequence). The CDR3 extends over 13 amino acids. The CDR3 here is CAWSGWDTGELFF. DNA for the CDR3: TGTGCCTGGAGTGGGTGGGACACCGGGGAGCTGTTTTTT. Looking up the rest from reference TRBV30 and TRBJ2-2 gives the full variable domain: SQTIHQWPATLVQPVGSPLSLECTVEGTSNPNLYWYRQAAGRGLQLLFYSVGIGQISSEVPQNLSASRPQDRQFILSSKKLLLSDSGFYLCAWSGWDTGELFFGEGSRLTVL.

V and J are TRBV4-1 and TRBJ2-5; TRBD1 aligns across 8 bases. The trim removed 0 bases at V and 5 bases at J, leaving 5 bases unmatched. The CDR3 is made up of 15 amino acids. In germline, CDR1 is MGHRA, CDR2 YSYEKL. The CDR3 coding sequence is TGCGCCAGCAGCCAAGAGGGCAGGGGGCCTGAGACCCAGTACTTC. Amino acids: CASSQEGRGPETQYF.

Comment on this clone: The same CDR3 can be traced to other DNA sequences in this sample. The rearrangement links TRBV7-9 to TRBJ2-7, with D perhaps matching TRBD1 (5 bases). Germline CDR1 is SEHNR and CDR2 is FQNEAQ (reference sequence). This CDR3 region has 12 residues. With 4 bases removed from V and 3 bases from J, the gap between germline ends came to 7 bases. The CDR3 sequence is CASSSTGYEQYF. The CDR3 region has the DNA TGTGCCAGCAGCTCAACAGGCTACGAGCAGTACTTC. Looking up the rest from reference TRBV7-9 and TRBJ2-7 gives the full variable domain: DTGVSQNPRHKITKRGQNVTFRCDPISEHNRLYWYRQTLGQGPEFLTYFQNEAQLEKSRLLSDRFSAERPKGSFSTLEIQRTEQGDSAMYLCASSSTGYEQYFGPGTRLTVT.

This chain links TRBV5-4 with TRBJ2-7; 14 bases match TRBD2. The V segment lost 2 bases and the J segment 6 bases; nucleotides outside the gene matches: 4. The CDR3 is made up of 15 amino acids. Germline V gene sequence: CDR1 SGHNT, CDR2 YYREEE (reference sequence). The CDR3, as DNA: TGTGCCAGCAGCTTAGGGACTAGCGGGAGTGGCGAGCAGTACTTC. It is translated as CASSLGTSGSGEQYF.

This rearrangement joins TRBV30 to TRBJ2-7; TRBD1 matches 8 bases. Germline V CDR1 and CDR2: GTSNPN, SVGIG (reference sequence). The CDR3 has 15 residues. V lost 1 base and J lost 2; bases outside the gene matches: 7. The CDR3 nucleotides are TGTGCCTGGAGTGCCGGGACAGGTGGAACCTACGAGCAGTACTTC. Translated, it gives CAWSAGTGGTYEQYF.

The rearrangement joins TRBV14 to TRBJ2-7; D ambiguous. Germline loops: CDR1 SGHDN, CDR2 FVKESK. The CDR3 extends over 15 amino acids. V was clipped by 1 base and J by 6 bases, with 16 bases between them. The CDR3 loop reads CASSQVLVPLFEQYF. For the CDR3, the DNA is TGTGCCAGCAGCCAAGTTTTGGTACCGCTTTTCGAGCAGTACTTC.

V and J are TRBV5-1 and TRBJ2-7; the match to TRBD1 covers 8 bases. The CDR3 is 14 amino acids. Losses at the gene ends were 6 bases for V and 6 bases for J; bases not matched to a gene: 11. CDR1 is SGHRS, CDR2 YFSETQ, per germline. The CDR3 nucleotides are TGCGCCAGCACCCCCGGGACAGGAGCTCTCGAGCAGTACTTC. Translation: CASTPGTGALEQYF.

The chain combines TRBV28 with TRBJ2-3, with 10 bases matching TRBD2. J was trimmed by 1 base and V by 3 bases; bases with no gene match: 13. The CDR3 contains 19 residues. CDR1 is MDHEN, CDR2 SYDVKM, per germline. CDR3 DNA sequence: TGTGCCAGCAGTTTTCTCGGAGCGGGAGGGCCGGGGGGCACAGATACGCAGTATTTT. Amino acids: CASSFLGAGGPGGTDTQYF.

The CDR3 here is CASSIFWGESSYEQYF. The DNA for the CDR3 is TGTGCCAGCAGTATTTTCTGGGGGGAAAGCTCCTACGAGCAGTACTTC. This chain links TRBV28 with TRBJ2-7, with TRBD2 as a possible D gene (6 bases). The germline gives CDR1 MDHEN, CDR2 SYDVKM. This CDR3 is built from 16 residues. V lost 5 bases to trimming and J lost 0 bases, with 17 bases between them.

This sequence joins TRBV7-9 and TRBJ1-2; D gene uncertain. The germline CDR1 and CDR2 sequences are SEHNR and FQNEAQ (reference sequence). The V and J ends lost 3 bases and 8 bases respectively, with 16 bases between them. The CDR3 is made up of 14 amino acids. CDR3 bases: TGTGCCAGCAGCTTCTCGGGAGAGGGAGGCGGCTACACCTTC. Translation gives CASSFSGEGGGYTF.

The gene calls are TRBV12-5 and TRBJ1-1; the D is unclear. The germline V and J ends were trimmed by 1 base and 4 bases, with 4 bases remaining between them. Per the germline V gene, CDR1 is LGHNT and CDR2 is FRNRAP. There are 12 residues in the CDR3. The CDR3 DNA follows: TGTGCTAGTGGTTTGGGCCTCACTGAAGCTTTCTTT. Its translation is CASGLGLTEAFF.

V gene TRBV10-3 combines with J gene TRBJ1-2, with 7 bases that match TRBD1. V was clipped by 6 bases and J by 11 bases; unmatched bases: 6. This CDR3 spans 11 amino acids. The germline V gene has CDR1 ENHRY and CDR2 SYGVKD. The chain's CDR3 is CAIRRDSCYTF. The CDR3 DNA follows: TGTGCCATCAGGAGGGACAGCTGTTACACCTTC.

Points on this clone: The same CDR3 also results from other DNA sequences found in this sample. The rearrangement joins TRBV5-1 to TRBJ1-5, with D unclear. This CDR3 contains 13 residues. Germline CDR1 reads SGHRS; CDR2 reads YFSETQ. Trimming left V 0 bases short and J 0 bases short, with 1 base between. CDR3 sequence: CASSLGSNQPQHF. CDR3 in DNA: TGCGCCAGCAGCTTGGGTAGCAATCAGCCCCAGCATTTT.

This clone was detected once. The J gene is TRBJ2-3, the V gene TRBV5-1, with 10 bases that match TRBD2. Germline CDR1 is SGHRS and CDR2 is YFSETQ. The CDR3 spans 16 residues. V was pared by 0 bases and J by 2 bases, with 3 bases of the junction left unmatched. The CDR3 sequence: CASSLGGTSVTDTQYF. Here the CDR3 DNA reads TGCGCCAGCAGCTTGGGTGGGACTAGCGTCACAGATACGCAGTATTTT. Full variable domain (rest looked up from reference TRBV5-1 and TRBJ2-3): KAGVTQTPRYLIKTRGQQVTLSCSPISGHRSVSWYQQTPGQGLQFLFEYFSETQRNKGNFPGRFSGRQFSNSRSEMNVSTLELGDSALYLCASSLGGTSVTDTQYFGPGTRLTVL.

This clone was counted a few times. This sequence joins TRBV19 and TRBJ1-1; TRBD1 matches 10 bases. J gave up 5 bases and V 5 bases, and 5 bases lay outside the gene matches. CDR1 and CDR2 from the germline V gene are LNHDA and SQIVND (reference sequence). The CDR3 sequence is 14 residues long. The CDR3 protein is CASSPRTGGTEAFF. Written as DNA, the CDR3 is TGTGCCAGTAGTCCTAGGACAGGGGGGACTGAAGCTTTCTTT.

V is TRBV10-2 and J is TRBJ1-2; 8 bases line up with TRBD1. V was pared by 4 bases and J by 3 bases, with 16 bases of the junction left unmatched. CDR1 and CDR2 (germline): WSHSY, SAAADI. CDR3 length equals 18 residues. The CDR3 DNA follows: TGCGCCAGCAGTGGTTCGAGTTCCGGCGGGACAGGCGACTATGGCTACACCTTC. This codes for CASSGSSSGGTGDYGYTF.